This T cell receptor beta chain was recorded in a study of blood T cells in healthy people across ages. Overall study findings and caveats: Age brought a roughly linear fall in TCR beta diversity measured per million T cells.

Per sample, extraction of total RNA gave at least 5.5 micrograms in every case. The use of a sample-barcoded 5' primer and a J-beta primer mix characterized a second PCR of roughly 7 to 11 cycles. Each cDNA molecule received a tag from a template-switch adaptor that had 12 random nucleotides. Sequencing yielded, for each sample, at least 3 million paired-end reads carrying CDR3. TCRdb recomputed calls from the 5' RACE reads with MiXCR, one row per CDR3 protein. Of about 1.1 million distinct CDR3 sequences in the sample, 35% to 45% were seen once. Ten or more counts support this clonotype. Its antigen is not known. Germline V gene lookup returns CDR1 SEHNR and CDR2 FQNEAQ (reference sequence). The CDR3 length is 13 residues. Deletions cut 2 bases from V and 5 bases from J, with 10 bases between.

The chain is built from TRBV7-9 and TRBJ2-7, with a possible D match to TRBD2 (6 bases). The sequenced sample was blood. The receptor's source is a man aged 18 to 35 in good health. Here the CDR3 reads CASSLRLANEQYF. The CDR3 DNA reads as TGTGCCAGCAGCTTAAGGCTAGCGAACGAGCAGTACTTC.